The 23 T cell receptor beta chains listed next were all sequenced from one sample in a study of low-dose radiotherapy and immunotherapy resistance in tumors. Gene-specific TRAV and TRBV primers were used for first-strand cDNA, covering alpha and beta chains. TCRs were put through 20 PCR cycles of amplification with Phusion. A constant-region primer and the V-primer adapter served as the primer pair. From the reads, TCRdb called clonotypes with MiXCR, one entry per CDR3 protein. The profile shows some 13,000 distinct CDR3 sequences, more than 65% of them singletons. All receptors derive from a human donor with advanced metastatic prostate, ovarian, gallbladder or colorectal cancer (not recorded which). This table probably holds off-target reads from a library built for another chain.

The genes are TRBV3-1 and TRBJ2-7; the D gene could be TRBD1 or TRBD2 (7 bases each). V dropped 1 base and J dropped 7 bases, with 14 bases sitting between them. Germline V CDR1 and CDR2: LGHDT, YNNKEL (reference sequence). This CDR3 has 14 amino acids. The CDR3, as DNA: TGTGCCAGCAGCCAAGGCGGGACAGCGGGGGAGCAGTACTTC. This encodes CASSQGGTAGEQYF.

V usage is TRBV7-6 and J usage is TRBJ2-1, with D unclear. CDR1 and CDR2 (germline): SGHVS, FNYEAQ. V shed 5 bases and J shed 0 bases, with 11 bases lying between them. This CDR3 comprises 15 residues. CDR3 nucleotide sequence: TGTGCCAGCAGCACAGCGCCGCCCTCCTACAATGAGCAGTTCTTC. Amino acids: CASSTAPPSYNEQFF.

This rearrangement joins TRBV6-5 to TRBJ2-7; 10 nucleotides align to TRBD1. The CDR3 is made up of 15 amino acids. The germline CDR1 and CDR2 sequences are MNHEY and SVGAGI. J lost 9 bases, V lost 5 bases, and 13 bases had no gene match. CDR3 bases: TGTGCCAGCAGTCCTCCCGGGACAGGGGAGCCTAGGCAGTACTTC. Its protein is CASSPPGTGEPRQYF.

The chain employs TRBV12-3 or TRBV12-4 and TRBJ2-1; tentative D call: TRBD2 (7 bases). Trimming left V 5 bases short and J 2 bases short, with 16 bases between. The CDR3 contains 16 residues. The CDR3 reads CASSRRGAYPYNEQFF. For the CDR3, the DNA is TGTGCCAGCAGTCGTCGGGGGGCCTACCCCTACAATGAGCAGTTCTTC.

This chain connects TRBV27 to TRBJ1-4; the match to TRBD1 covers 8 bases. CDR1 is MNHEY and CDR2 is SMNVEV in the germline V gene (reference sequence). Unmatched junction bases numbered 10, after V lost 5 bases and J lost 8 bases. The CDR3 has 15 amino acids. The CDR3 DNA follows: TGTGCCAGCAGTCCGAACGGACAGGGATGGGAAAAACTGTTTTTT. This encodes CASSPNGQGWEKLFF.

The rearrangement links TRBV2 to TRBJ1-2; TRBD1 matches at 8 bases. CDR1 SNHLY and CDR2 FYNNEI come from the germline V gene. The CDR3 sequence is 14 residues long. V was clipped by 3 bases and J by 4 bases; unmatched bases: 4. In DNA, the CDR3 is TGTGCCAGCAGTGACGGACAGGGTCCCTATGGCTACACCTTC. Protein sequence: CASSDGQGPYGYTF.

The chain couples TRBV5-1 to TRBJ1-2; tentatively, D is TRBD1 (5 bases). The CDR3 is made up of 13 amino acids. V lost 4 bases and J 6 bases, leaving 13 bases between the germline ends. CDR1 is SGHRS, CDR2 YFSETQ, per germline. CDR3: CASSPGGTDGYTF. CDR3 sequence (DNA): TGCGCCAGCAGCCCCGGAGGGACGGATGGCTACACCTTC.

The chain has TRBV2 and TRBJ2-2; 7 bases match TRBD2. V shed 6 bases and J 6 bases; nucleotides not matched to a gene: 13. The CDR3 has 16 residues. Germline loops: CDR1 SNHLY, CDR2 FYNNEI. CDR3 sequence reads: CASRAQELSGAGELFF. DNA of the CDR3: TGTGCCAGCAGGGCTCAGGAGTTGAGCGGGGCCGGGGAGCTGTTTTTT.

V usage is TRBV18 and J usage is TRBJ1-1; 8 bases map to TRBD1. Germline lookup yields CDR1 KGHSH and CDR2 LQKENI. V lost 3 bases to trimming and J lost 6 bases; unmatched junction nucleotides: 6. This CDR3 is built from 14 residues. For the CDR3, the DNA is TGTGCCAGCTCACCGAAGACAGGGGCGGCTGAAGCTTTCTTT. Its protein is CASSPKTGAAEAFF.

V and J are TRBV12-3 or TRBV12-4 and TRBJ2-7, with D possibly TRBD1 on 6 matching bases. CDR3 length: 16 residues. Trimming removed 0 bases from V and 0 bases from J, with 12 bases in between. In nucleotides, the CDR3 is TGTGCCAGCAGTTTAGCACCGGGACACCCCTCCTACGAGCAGTACTTC. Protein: CASSLAPGHPSYEQYF.

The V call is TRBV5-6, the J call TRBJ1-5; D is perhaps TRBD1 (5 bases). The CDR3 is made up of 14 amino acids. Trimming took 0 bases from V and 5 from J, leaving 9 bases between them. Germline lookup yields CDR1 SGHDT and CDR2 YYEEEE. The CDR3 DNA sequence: TGTGCCAGCAGCTTGGGGGGCAGCGATCAGCCCCAGCATTTT. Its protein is CASSLGGSDQPQHF.

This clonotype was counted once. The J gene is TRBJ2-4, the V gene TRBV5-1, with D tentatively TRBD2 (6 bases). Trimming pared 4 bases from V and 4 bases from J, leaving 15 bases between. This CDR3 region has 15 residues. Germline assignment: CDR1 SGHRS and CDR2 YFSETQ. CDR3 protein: CASSLDGGSKNIQYF. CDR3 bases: TGCGCCAGCAGCCTGGATGGGGGGTCGAAAAACATTCAGTACTTC.

DNA of the CDR3: TGTGCCAGCATCAGTCGGCGGGGGGGATACAATGAGCAGTTCTTC. Encoded protein: CASISRRGGYNEQFF. The rearrangement joins TRBV7-9 to TRBJ2-1, with 9 positions matching TRBD2. Trimming at V came to 7 bases and at J to 4 bases, leaving 8 bases not matched to a gene. The CDR3 spans 15 residues. CDR1 and CDR2 from the germline V gene are SEHNR and FQNEAQ (reference sequence).

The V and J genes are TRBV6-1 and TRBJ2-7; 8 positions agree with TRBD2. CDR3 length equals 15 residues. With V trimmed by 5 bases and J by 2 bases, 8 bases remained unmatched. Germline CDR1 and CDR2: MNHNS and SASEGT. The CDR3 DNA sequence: TGTGCCAGCAGTTTGCTAGCGGGCGATACCTACGAGCAGTACTTC. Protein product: CASSLLAGDTYEQYF.

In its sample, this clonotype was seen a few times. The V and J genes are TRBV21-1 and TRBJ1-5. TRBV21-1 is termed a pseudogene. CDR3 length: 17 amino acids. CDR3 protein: CASSKSRSVDSNQPQHF. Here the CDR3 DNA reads TGTGCCAGCAGCAAATCGAGGAGCGTGGATAGCAATCAGCCCCAGCATTTT.

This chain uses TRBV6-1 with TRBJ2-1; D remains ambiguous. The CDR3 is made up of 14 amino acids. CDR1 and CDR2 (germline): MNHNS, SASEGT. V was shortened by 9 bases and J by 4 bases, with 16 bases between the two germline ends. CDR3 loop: CASGPTSIYNEQFF. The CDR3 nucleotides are TGTGCCAGTGGGCCCACTTCAATTTACAATGAGCAGTTCTTC.

The CDR3 loop is CASGPDWRGDTQYF. The CDR3 coding sequence is TGTGCTAGTGGCCCGGACTGGCGGGGGGATACGCAGTATTTT. The chain uses TRBV12-5 and TRBJ2-3; 7 bases are a match to TRBD2. Germline trimming cut 6 bases from V and 6 bases from J; bases unmatched to any gene: 9. Germline CDR1 is LGHNT and CDR2 is FRNRAP. CDR3 length: 14 amino acids. The full variable domain, in which reference TRBV12-5 and TRBJ2-3 provide the parts outside the CDR3, is DARVTQTPRHKVTEMGQEVTMRCQPILGHNTVFWYRQTMMQGLELLAYFRNRAPLDDSGMPKDRFSAEMPDATLATLKIQPSEPRDSAVYFCASGPDWRGDTQYFGPGTRLTVL.

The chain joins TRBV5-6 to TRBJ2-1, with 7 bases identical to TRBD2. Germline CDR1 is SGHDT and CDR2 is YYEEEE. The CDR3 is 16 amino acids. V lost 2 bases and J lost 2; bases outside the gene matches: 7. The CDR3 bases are TGTGCCAGCAGCTTTGATGCGGGGGAGACCTACAATGAGCAGTTCTTC. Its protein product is CASSFDAGETYNEQFF.

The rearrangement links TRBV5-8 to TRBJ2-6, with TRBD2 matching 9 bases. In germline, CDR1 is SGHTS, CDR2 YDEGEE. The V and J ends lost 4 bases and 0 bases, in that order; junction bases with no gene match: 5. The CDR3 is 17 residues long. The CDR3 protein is CASSAGGGVSGANVLTF. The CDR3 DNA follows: TGTGCCAGCAGCGCCGGCGGGGGGGTCTCTGGGGCCAACGTCCTGACTTTC.

CDR3 DNA: TGCGCCAGCAGCGGGGGGACAGGGCTCAGCGATGAAAAACTGTTTTTT. This gives the protein CASSGGTGLSDEKLFF. This sequence joins TRBV5-1 and TRBJ1-4; 9 bases are shared with TRBD1. The CDR3 loop spans 16 amino acids. CDR1 and CDR2 from the germline V gene are SGHRS and YFSETQ. V lost 4 bases and J lost 6; bases outside the gene matches: 10.

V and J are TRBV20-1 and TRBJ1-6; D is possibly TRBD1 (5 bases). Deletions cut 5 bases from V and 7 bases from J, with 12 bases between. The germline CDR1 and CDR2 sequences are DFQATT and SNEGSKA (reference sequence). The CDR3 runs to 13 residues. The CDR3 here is CSAPTPGNSPLHF. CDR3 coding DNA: TGCAGTGCTCCAACTCCAGGGAATTCACCCCTCCACTTT.

CDR3 amino acids: CASSKEGGSKNIQYF. CDR3 bases: TGTGCCAGCAGCAAAGAAGGGGGGTCCAAAAACATTCAGTACTTC. The chain couples TRBV21-1 to TRBJ2-4; TRBD1, the table's D call, was not compared with the DNA. TRBV21-1 is tagged as a pseudogene. The length of the CDR3 is 15 residues.

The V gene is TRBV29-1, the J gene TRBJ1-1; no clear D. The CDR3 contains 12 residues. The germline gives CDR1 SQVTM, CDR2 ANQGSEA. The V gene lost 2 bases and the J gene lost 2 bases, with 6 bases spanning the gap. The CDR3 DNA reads TGCAGCGTTGAACACATTAACACTGAAGCTTTCTTT. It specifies CSVEHINTEAFF.